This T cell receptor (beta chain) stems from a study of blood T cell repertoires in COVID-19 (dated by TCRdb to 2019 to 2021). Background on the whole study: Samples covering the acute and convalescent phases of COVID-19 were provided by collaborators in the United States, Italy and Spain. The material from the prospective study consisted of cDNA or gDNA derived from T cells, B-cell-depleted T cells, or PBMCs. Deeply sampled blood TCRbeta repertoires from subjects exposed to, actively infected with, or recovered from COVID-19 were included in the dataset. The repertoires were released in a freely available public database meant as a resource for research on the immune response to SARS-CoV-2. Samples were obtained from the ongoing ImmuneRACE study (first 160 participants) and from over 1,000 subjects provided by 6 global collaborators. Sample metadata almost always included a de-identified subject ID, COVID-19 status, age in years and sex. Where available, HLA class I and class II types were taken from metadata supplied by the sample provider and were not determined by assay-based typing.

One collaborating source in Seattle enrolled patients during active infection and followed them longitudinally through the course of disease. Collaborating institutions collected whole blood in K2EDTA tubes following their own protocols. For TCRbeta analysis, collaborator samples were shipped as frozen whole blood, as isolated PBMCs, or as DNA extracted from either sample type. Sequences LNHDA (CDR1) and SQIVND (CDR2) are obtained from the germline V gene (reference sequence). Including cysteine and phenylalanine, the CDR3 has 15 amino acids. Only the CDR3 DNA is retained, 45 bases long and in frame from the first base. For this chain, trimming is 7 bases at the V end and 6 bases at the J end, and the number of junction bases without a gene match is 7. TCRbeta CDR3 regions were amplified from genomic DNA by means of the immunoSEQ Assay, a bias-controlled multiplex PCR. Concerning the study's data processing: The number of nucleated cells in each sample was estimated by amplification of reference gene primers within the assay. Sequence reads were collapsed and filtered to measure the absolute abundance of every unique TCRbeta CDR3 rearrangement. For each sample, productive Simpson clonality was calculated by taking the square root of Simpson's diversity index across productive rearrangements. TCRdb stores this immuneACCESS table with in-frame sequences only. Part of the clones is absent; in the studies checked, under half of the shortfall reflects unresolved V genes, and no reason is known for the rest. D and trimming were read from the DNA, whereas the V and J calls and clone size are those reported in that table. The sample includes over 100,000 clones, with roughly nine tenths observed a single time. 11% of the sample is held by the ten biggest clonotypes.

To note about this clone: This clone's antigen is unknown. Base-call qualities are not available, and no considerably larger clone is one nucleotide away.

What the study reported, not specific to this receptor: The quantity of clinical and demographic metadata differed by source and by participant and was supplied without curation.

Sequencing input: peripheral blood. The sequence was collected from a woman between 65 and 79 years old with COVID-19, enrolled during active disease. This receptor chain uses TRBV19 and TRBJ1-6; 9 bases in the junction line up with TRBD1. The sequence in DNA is TGTGCCAGTAAGACACAGGGGGCAAGTAATTCACCCCTCCACTTT. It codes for CASKTQGASNSPLHF.